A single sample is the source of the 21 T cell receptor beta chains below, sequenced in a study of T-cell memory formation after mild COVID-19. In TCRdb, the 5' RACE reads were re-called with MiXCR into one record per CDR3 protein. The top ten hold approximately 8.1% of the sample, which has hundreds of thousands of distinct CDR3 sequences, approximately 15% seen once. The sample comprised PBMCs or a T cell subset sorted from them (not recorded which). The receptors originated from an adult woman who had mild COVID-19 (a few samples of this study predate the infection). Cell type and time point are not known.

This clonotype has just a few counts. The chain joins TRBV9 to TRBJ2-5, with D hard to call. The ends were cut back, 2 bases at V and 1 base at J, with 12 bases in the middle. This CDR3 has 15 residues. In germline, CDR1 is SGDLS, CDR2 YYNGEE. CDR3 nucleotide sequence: TGTGCCAGCAGCGTGAAAGGAACCTCCCAAGAGACCCAGTACTTC. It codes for CASSVKGTSQETQYF.

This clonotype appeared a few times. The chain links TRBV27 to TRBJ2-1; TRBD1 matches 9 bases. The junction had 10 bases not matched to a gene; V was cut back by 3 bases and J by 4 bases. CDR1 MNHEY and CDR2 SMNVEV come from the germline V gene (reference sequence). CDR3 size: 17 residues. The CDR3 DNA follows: TGTGCCAGCAGTTTCTACCCGGGACAGGGTGTATACAATGAGCAGTTCTTC. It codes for CASSFYPGQGVYNEQFF.

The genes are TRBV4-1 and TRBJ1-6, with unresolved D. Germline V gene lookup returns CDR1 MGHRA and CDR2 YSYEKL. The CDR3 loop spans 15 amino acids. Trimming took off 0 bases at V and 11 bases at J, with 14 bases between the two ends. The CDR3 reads CASSQDGLGLAPLHF. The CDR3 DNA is TGCGCCAGCAGCCAAGATGGACTGGGCTTGGCACCCCTCCACTTT.

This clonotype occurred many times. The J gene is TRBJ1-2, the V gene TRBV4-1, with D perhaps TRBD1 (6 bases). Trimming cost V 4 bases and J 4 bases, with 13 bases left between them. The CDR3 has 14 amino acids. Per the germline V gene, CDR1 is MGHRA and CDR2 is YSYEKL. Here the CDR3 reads CASSPPGQTYGYTF. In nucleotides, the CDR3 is TGCGCCAGCAGCCCCCCCGGACAGACCTATGGCTACACCTTC.

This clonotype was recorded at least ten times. The CDR3 bases are TGCGCCAGCAGCCACAAAACTAATGAAAAACTGTTTTTT. This gives the protein CASSHKTNEKLFF. The V gene is TRBV4-3, the J gene TRBJ1-4; D is undetermined. Trimming removed 3 bases from V and 1 base from J, with 3 bases in between. Germline V lookup: CDR1 LGHNA, CDR2 YSLEER. CDR3 size: 13 residues.

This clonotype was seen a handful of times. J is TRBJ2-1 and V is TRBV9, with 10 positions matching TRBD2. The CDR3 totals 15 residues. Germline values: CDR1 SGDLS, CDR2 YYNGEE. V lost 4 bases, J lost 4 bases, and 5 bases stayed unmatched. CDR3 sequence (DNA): TGTGCCAGCAGCATGGGGACTAGCGATTACAATGAGCAGTTCTTC. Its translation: CASSMGTSDYNEQFF. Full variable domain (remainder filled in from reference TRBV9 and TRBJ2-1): DSGVTQTPKHLITATGQRVTLRCSPRSGDLSVYWYQQSLDQGLQFLIQYYNGEERAKGNILERFSAQQFPDLHSELNLSSLELGDSALYFCASSMGTSDYNEQFFGPGTRLTVL.

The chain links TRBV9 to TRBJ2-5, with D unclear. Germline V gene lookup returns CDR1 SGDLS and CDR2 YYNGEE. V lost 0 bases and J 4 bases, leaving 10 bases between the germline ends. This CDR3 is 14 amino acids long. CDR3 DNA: TGTGCCAGCAGCGTAGACGGCGAGTCAGAGACCCAGTACTTC. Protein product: CASSVDGESETQYF.

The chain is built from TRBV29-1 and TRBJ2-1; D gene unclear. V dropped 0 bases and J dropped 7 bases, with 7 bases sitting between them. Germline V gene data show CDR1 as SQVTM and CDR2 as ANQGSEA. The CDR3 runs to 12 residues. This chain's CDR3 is CSVEDDGNEQFF. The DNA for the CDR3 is TGCAGCGTTGAAGATGACGGGAATGAGCAGTTCTTC.

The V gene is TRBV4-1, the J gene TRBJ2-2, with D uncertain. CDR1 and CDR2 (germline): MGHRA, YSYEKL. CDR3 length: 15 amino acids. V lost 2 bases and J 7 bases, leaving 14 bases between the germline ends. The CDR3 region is CASSQKSLPFGELFF. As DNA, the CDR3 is TGCGCCAGCAGCCAAAAGAGTCTCCCCTTCGGGGAGCTGTTTTTT.

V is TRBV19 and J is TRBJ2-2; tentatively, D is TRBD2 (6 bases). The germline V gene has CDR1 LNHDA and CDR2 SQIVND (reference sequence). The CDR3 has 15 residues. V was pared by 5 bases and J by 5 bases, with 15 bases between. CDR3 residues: CASSVALEGTGELFF. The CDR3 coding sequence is TGTGCCAGTAGTGTCGCCCTGGAGGGTACCGGGGAGCTGTTTTTT.

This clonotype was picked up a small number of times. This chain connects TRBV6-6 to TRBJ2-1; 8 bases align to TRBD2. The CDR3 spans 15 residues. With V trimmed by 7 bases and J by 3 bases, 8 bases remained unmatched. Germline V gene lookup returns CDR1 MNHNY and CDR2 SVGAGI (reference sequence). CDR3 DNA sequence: TGTGCCAGCACCCCGGGGGGGAACTACTACAATGAGCAGTTCTTC. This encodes CASTPGGNYYNEQFF.

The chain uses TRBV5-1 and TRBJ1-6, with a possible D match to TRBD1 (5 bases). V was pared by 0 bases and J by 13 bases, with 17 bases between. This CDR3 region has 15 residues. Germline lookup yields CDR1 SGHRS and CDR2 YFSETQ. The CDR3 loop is CASSLEQVNESPLHF. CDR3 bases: TGCGCCAGCAGCTTGGAACAGGTGAATGAGTCGCCCCTCCACTTT.

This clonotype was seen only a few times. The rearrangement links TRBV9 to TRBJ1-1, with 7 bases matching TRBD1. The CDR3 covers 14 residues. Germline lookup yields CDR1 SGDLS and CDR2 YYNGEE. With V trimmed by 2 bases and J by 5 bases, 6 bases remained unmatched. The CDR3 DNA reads TGTGCCAGCAGCGTGGAGGGGGCAGGTACTGAAGCTTTCTTT. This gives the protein CASSVEGAGTEAFF.

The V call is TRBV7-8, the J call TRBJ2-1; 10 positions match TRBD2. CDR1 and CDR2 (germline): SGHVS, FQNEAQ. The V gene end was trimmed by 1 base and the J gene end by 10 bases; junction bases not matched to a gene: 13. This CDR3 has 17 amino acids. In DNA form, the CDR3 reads TGTGCCAGCAGCTTAGGTCAGATCAGCGGGAGGGCGTGGGAGCAGTTCTTC. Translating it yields CASSLGQISGRAWEQFF.

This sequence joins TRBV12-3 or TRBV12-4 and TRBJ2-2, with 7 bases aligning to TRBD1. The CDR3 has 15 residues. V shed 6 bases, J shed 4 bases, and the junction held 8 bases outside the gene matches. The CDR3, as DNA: TGTGCCAGCAGCCTACAGGGGAGCGGCACCGGGGAGCTGTTTTTT. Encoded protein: CASSLQGSGTGELFF.

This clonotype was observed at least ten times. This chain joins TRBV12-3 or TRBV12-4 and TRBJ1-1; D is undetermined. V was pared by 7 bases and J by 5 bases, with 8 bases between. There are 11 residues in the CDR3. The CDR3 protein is CASKRETEAFF. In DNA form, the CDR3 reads TGTGCCAGCAAGAGGGAAACTGAAGCTTTCTTT.

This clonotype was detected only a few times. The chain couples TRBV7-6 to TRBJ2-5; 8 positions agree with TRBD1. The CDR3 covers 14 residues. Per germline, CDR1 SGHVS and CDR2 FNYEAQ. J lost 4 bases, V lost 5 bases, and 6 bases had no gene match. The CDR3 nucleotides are TGTGCCAGCAGCGGCACAGGGGGAGTAGAGACCCAGTACTTC. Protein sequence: CASSGTGGVETQYF.

This CDR3 is CASNPTGQNYGYTF. The CDR3 DNA is TGTGCCAGCAACCCGACAGGGCAGAACTATGGCTACACCTTC. The gene calls are TRBV7-9 and TRBJ1-2, with TRBD1 matching over 7 bases. This CDR3 is 14 amino acids long. V lost 7 bases to trimming and J lost 2 bases; unmatched junction nucleotides: 7. Germline V gene sequence: CDR1 SEHNR, CDR2 FQNEAQ (reference sequence).

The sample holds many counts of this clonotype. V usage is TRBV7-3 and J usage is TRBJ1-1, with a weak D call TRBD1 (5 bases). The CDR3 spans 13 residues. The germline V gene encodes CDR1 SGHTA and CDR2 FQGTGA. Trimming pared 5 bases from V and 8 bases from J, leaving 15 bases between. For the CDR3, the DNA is TGTGCCAGCAGCAACATGGGACTGCAGGAAGCTTTCTTT. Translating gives CASSNMGLQEAFF.

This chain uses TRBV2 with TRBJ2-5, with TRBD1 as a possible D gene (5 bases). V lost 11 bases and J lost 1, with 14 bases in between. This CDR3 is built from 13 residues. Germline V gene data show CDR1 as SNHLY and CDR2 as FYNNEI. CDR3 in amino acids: CAGARQSQETQYF. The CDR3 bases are TGTGCCGGGGCCAGACAGTCCCAAGAGACCCAGTACTTC.

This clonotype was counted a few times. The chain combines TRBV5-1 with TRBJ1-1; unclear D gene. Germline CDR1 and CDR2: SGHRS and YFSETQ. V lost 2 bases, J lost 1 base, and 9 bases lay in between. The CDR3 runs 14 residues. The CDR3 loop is CASSFRETNTEAFF. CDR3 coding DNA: TGCGCCAGCAGCTTCCGGGAGACGAACACTGAAGCTTTCTTT.